This TCR beta chain was sequenced in a study of OX40 agonist ivuxolimab in advanced cancers. Study in general: Partial responses were seen in three patients, one with hepatocellular carcinoma and two with cutaneous melanoma.

The method was immunoSEQ multiplex PCR; TCRdb's version includes in-frame clones alone and lacks a portion of them. The sample includes 68,000 or so clones, 75% to 95% of them seen just once. The CDR3 runs 13 residues. Germline V gives CDR1 SNHLY, CDR2 FYNNEI. The V end lost 10 bases, the J end lost 5 bases, and 17 bases lay between the germline ends. This clone occurred a few times. The chain recombines TRBV2 with TRBJ1-1; perhaps TRBD1 as D (6 bases). The TCR sequence derives from an adult with an advanced solid tumor such as melanoma, head and neck, liver or kidney cancer. The input for sequencing was CD4+ or CD8+ T cells sorted from blood, taken in a trial of the OX40 agonist ivuxolimab. CDR3 residues: CATAQGRWTEAFF. Here the CDR3 DNA reads TGTGCCACCGCACAGGGTAGGTGGACTGAAGCTTTCTTT.